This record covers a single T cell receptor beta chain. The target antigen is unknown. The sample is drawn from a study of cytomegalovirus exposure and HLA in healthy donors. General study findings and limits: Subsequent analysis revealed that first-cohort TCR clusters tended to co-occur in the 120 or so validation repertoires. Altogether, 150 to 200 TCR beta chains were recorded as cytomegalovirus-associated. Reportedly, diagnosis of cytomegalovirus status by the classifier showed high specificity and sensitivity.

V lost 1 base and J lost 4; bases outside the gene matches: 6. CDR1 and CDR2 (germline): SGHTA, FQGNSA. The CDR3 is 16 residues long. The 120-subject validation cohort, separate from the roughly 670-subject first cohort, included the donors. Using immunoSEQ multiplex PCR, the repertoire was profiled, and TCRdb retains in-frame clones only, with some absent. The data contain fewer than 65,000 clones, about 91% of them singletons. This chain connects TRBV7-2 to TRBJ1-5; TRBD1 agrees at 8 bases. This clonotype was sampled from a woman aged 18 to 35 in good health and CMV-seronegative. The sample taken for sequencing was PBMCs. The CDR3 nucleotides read TGTGCCAGCAGCTTAGGGACAGGGCTTTTTAATCAGCCCCAGCATTTT. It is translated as CASSLGTGLFNQPQHF.